This T cell receptor (beta chain) was observed in a study of radiation and T cells in renal cell carcinoma. This CDR3 is built from 13 residues. V lost 2 bases and J 4 bases, leaving 5 bases between the germline ends. Per the germline V gene, CDR1 is WSHSY and CDR2 is SAAADI. TCRdb's table, derived via immunoSEQ multiplex PCR, lists solely in-frame clones and lacks some. The sample has some 150,000 clones; approximately 82% are singletons. Time point denoted: baseline pretreatment blood. Treatment: 15 Gy SBRT to primary tumor, nephrectomy 4 weeks later. This clonotype was obtained from a woman in her fifties or sixties with renal cell carcinoma. The sequences come from blood, collected from a patient whose treatment included radiotherapy and nephrectomy. This chain joins TRBV10-2 and TRBJ2-2, with D uncertain. This CDR3 is CASSERATGELFF. The CDR3 nucleotides read TGCGCCAGCAGTGAGCGGGCCACCGGGGAGCTGTTTTTT.